These 7 T cell receptor beta chains were sequenced from one sample in a study of tumor-infiltrating lymphocytes in primary liver carcinoma (dated by TCRdb to 2015 to 2018). The listed sequencing device is Illumina HiSeq 2500. Using a constant-region primer and ProtoScript II reverse transcriptase, TCRbeta-specific cDNA was reverse-transcribed from approximately 0.5 ug total RNA. TCRbeta libraries were built with three nested multiplex PCR rounds, a slightly modified ARM-PCR procedure. The first two PCR rounds used multiplex TRBV1-TRBV30 forward primers with a Cbeta reverse primer, each for approximately 10 cycles. TCRdb applied fastp at Q25 and MiXCR to the public reads, then kept only in-frame beta chains. When rows share a CDR3 protein, they turn into one entry using the most common DNA and genes. This sample holds some 200,000 distinct CDR3 sequences; about two thirds were observed only once. 7% to 8.5% of the sample is taken by the ten largest.

Blood RNA was extracted from unsorted whole blood with TRIzol reagent; germline DNA came from the DNeasy Blood & Tissue kit. The material sequenced was peripheral blood. The source of these receptors is a woman aged 60-75 years with primary liver carcinoma and hepatitis B virus infection.

Concerning this clonotype itself: The junction does not match germline at one end; this may be a read error. The gene calls are TRBV7-9 and TRBJ2-6, with D tentatively TRBD1 (5 bases). CDR3 length: 18 amino acids. Germline CDR1 is SEHNR and CDR2 is FQNEAQ (reference sequence). CDR3 amino acids: CASSFSVTSGSGADVLTF. The CDR3 nucleotides read TGTGCCAGCAGCTTCTCAGTCACTTCCGGCTCTGGGGCCGACGTCCTGACTTTC.

Remarks on this clonotype: Sequence at one end of the junction differs from germline and may be a read error. The rearrangement uses TRBV6-5 and TRBJ2-2; either TRBD1 or TRBD2 may fit D (5 bases each). CDR1 and CDR2 (germline): MNHEY, SVGAGI. This CDR3 has 18 amino acids. The CDR3 nucleotides read TGTGCCAGCAGTTACGCCCTTTTGGGACGCCCCAACACTGGGGATCTGTTTTTT. This sequence encodes CASSYALLGRPNTGDLFF.

Concerning this clonotype itself: The junction departs from the called germline gene at one end, perhaps through a read error. Written as DNA, the CDR3 is TGTGCCAGCAGTTTGGAAGCTGGAGGGGTCGAGCGGTACTTC. It translates to CASSLEAGGVERYF. The V call is TRBV11-2, the J call TRBJ2-7; D possibly corresponds to TRBD2 (6 bases). The CDR3 is 14 amino acids. Germline V gives CDR1 SGHAT, CDR2 FQNNGV.

Regarding this clonotype: Its ends do not fully match the called genes, so a read error is possible. The chain links TRBV14 to TRBJ2-7; no clear D. CDR3 length equals 13 residues. Germline CDR1 SGHDN, CDR2 FVKESK. CDR3 coding DNA: TGTGTCAGCAGCCAGACTTCCACCTACGAGCAGTACTTC. This encodes CVSSQTSTYEQYF.

In regard to this clonotype: This may be a read error, as it is one base from a much larger clone. The rearrangement joins TRBV11-2 to TRBJ1-5; 8 positions agree with TRBD1. Germline values: CDR1 SGHAT, CDR2 FQNNGV. The CDR3 is 16 amino acids. The J segment lost 6 bases and the V segment lost 6 bases, leaving 13 bases of the junction unmatched. This CDR3 reads CASSPPLGRGLQPQHF. CDR3 DNA sequence: TGTGCCAGCAGTCCTCCTCTAGGCAGGGGGCTTCAGCCCCAGCATTTT.

On this clonotype: The conserved phenylalanine or tryptophan is not found at the CDR3 terminus, so this likely reflects a read error. The DNA is left out, because the CDR3 cannot be placed on it with certainty; the CDR3 is given as TCRdb lists it. The genes are TRBV11-2 and TRBJ2-2; TRBD1 is taken as the D call from the table, unchecked against the DNA. The CDR3 is 14 amino acids in total, end residues counted. Germline values: CDR1 SGHAT, CDR2 FQNNGV. The CDR3 loop reads CASSSRGNTGELFC.

This clonotype has only one observation. The chain joins TRBV21-1 to TRBJ1-6; the D call in the table, TRBD1, was not verified against the DNA. TRBV21-1 is an annotated pseudogene. The CDR3 is made up of 13 amino acids. In DNA, the CDR3 is TGTGCCAGCAGGGACAGTGATAATTCACCCCTCCACTTT. Protein: CASRDSDNSPLHF.